A selection of T cell receptor beta chains follows, all from one sample in a study of blood T cell repertoires in COVID-19. Assay used: immunoSEQ multiplex PCR; TCRdb lists only in-frame clones, some missing. Of around 160,000 clones listed, around 82% are singletons. Sequenced sample: PBMCs or T cells enriched from blood (not recorded which). The receptor set was obtained from a man between 35 and 55 years old who had recovered from COVID-19. Each CDR3 is given with its conserved first and last residue. D genes are given only for firm matches. Size tells how often a clone was seen (once, few, many) or the class of an expanded clone, and some rows leave it out.

j_gene	abundance	v_gene	d_gene	CDR3nt	CDR3aa
TRBJ1-2	once	TRBV5-1	NA	TGCGCCAGCAGCGCGGGTCCCCTGGGGGGTAACGCCTATGGCTACACCTTC	CASSAGPLGGNAYGYTF
TRBJ1-4	NA	TRBV2	NA	TGTGCCAGCCATCTCTACTCGTCAACTAATGAAAAACTGTTTTTT	CASHLYSSTNEKLFF
TRBJ1-1	NA	TRBV2	TRBD1	TGTGCCAGCGAAACAGACAGGGGGCGAGGCACTGAAGCTTTCTTT	CASETDRGRGTEAFF
TRBJ1-1	NA	TRBV5-1	NA	TGCGCCAGCAGTCCTCAGGGAACTCAGGGGACTGAAGCTTTCTTT	CASSPQGTQGTEAFF
TRBJ1-5	NA	TRBV7-9	NA	TGTGCCAGCAGCCTAGGGCTCTCTCAGCCCCAGCATTTT	CASSLGLSQPQHF
TRBJ2-2	NA	TRBV9	NA	TGTGCCAGCAGCGCATTACAGAACACCGGGGAGCTGTTTTTT	CASSALQNTGELFF
TRBJ2-2	once	TRBV5-1	NA	TGCGCCAGCAGCCCCCCCCTGCGGGGTACCGGGGAGCTGTTTTTT	CASSPPLRGTGELFF
TRBJ2-2	NA	TRBV7-2	NA	TGTGCCAGCAGCCCGGGTCCTATCGCCGGGGAGCTGTTTTTT	CASSPGPIAGELFF
TRBJ1-1	NA	TRBV5-6	NA	TGTGCCAGCAGCTTGGATACGAGGCGGCCGAAGAACACTGAAGCTTTCTTT	CASSLDTRRPKNTEAFF
TRBJ1-5	NA	TRBV24-1	NA	TGTGCCACCAGTGACCGGAGGGTTGGGGTGGGCAATCAGCCCCAGCATTTT	CATSDRRVGVGNQPQHF
TRBJ2-2	NA	TRBV24-1	NA	TGTGCCACCAGACCGGAGTCGAACACCGGGGAGCTGTTTTTT	CATRPESNTGELFF
TRBJ2-5	NA	TRBV9	TRBD2	TGTGCCAGCAGCGTAAGGGCTAGCGGGGGACAAGAGACCCAGTACTTC	CASSVRASGGQETQYF
TRBJ2-1	NA	TRBV7-3	NA	TGTGCCAGCAGCTTAACGTACTCTTATAATGAGCAGTTCTTC	CASSLTYSYNEQFF
TRBJ1-1	NA	TRBV5-6	NA	TGTGCCAGCAGCTTGGCGGGACACCGCTTCATGAACACTGAAGCTTTCTTT	CASSLAGHRFMNTEAFF
TRBJ1-1	once	TRBV7-9	NA	TGTGCCAGCAGCTTAGAACGGAGCGGGATTAGAGCTGAAGCTTTCTTT	CASSLERSGIRAEAFF
TRBJ1-5	NA	TRBV5-1	NA	TGCGCCAGCAGCTTTGATGGCCAGCCCCAGCATTTT	CASSFDGQPQHF
TRBJ1-1	NA	TRBV18	NA	TGTGCCAGCTCACGACAGGCACTGAACACTGAAGCTTTCTTT	CASSRQALNTEAFF
TRBJ2-2	NA	TRBV14	TRBD2	TGTGCCAGCAGCATGATAGCGGGGGGTCTCACCGGGGAGCTGTTTTTT	CASSMIAGGLTGELFF
TRBJ1-1	NA	TRBV5-8	NA	TGTGCCAGCAGCTTTACGGGATACACTGAAGCTTTCTTT	CASSFTGYTEAFF
TRBJ2-5	NA	TRBV11-2	NA	TGTGCCAGCAGCTTAATCGGGGGTACCCAAGAGACCCAGTACTTC	CASSLIGGTQETQYF
TRBJ2-3	NA	TRBV24-1	TRBD2	TGTGCCACCAGTGACCCAGGGACTAGCGGGGGAAGCACAGATACGCAGTATTTT	CATSDPGTSGGSTDTQYF
TRBJ2-3	NA	TRBV10-1	TRBD2	TGCGCCAGCAGTGAGGGACGCGGCGGGGGGCGCACAGATACGCAGTATTTT	CASSEGRGGGRTDTQYF
TRBJ2-5	NA	TRBV10-1	NA	TGCGCCAGCAGTGCGGTCACGGGGGTAGGGGAGACCCAGTACTTC	CASSAVTGVGETQYF
TRBJ2-3	NA	TRBV11-2	NA	TGTGCCAGCAGCTTAGGGTTCGGGGGGCCAGGAGATACGCAGTATTTT	CASSLGFGGPGDTQYF
TRBJ2-3	NA	TRBV5-1	NA	TGCGCCAGCGGCGAACCCCTTAGAGGAAAGAGCACAGATACGCAGTATTTT	CASGEPLRGKSTDTQYF
TRBJ1-1	NA	TRBV10-3	NA	TGTGCCATCAGTGAGTCCCCGGGCCCGGGGTACCGTGAAGCTTTCTTT	CAISESPGPGYREAFF
TRBJ1-2	few	TRBV5-1	NA	TGCGCCAGCAGCTTGTTGGGCAGTCCTGATGCGGGCTACACCTTC	CASSLLGSPDAGYTF
TRBJ1-1	NA	TRBV19	TRBD1	TGTGCCAGTAGTTACGGAAGACAGGGTTCAAGGACTGAAGCTTTCTTT	CASSYGRQGSRTEAFF
TRBJ2-3	NA	TRBV27	TRBD1	TGTGCCAGCAGTTCCAGGACTCAGGGGGCAGATACGCAGTATTTT	CASSSRTQGADTQYF
TRBJ1-2	once	TRBV19	NA	TGTGCCAGTGGGCCCACCTTGGGAAGGGGCGGCTACACCTTC	CASGPTLGRGGYTF
TRBJ2-3	NA	TRBV7-6	NA	TGTGCCAGCAGAAAAGCCCCTATGTTAACAGATACGCAGTATTTT	CASRKAPMLTDTQYF
TRBJ2-4	NA	TRBV9	NA	TGTGCCAGCAGCGGCCCCTCCGGCGGAGACCTGGCCAAAAACATTCAGTACTTC	CASSGPSGGDLAKNIQYF
TRBJ2-5	NA	TRBV3-1/TRBV3-2	NA	TGTGCCAGCAGCCAAGCGGGATCCGAGACCCAGTACTTC	CASSQAGSETQYF
TRBJ1-2	NA	TRBV9	TRBD1	TGTGCCAGCAGCGGATCGACAGGGTACCAAGGCTACACCTTC	CASSGSTGYQGYTF
TRBJ1-2	NA	TRBV27	TRBD1	TGTGCCAGCAGCCGGGACAGTGGCTATGGCTACACCTTC	CASSRDSGYGYTF
TRBJ2-1	NA	TRBV10-3	NA	TGTGCCATCAGTGAGTCGGAGGGCGATGAGCAGTTCTTC	CAISESEGDEQFF
TRBJ1-2	NA	TRBV27	NA	TGTGCCAGCAGTTTTGGGACATCTCACCCTAACTATGGCTACACCTTC	CASSFGTSHPNYGYTF
TRBJ1-2	few	TRBV11-1	NA	TGTGCCAGCAGCTTAGCCGCTGGCGGGGGACGGGATGGCTACACCTTC	CASSLAAGGGRDGYTF
TRBJ1-1	NA	TRBV30	NA	TGTGCCGGGATCCGGACAGCGAACACTGAAGCTTTCTTT	CAGIRTANTEAFF
TRBJ2-3	NA	TRBV7-2	TRBD2	TGTGCCAGCAGCTTCTTAGCGGGGGGGCTCACAGATACGCAGTATTTT	CASSFLAGGLTDTQYF
TRBJ1-1	NA	TRBV4-2	NA	TGTGCCAGCAGCCAAGGCGGCAAGCCAGAAGCTTTCTTT	CASSQGGKPEAFF
TRBJ1-2	few	TRBV5-1	NA	TGCGCCCACCAGGCGAGGGGGACGGCTGGTAGGGGCTACACCTTC	CAHQARGTAGRGYTF
TRBJ1-1	NA	TRBV30	NA	TGTGCCTGGAGTGTGAGCGGAAGGAGTGAAGCTTTCTTT	CAWSVSGRSEAFF
TRBJ2-5	NA	TRBV3-1/TRBV3-2	TRBD2	TGTGCCAGCAGCACCTCTAGCGGCCGGGAGACCCAGTACTTC	CASSTSSGRETQYF
TRBJ1-2	once	TRBV6-6	TRBD1	TGTGCCAGCAGCTACCCACAGGGGGCGACGGATGGCTACACCTTC	CASSYPQGATDGYTF
TRBJ1-2	NA	TRBV11-2	NA	TGTGCCAGCAGCCCCCGGACAGTCTATGGCTACACCTTC	CASSPRTVYGYTF
TRBJ1-1	few	TRBV6-1	NA	TGTGCCAGCAGTGAAAAGGAGCGGAGCACTGAAGCTTTCTTT	CASSEKERSTEAFF
TRBJ1-1	NA	TRBV5-6	NA	TGTGCCAGCAGCTCCCGGGCGGGCGCGGAAGCTTTCTTT	CASSSRAGAEAFF
TRBJ1-5	NA	TRBV19	NA	TGTGCCAGTAAGGCCCGGGGGGTGCAGAGCAATCAGCCCCAGCATTTT	CASKARGVQSNQPQHF
TRBJ2-3	NA	TRBV7-9	TRBD2	TGTGCCAGCAGCCCACAGCGGGGTACGAGAGATACGCAGTATTTT	CASSPQRGTRDTQYF
TRBJ2-2	once	TRBV19	TRBD1	TGTGCCAGTACCCCTACGCTGACAGGGCTGACCGGGGAGCTGTTTTTT	CASTPTLTGLTGELFF
TRBJ2-5	once	TRBV7-9	NA	TGTGCCAGCAGCCCACCCCTCGGGAGTCGAGAGACCCAGTACTTC	CASSPPLGSRETQYF